Shown below are 29 T cell receptor beta chains from a single sample sequenced in a study of T cell repertoires in cytomegalovirus infection. TCRdb ran MiXCR on the reads and lists one entry per CDR3 protein. The repertoire holds about 900,000 distinct CDR3 sequences, with 30% to 40% as singletons. Antigen specificity for these receptors is unknown. The starting material was cultured CD8+ T cells from PBMCs, obtained from culture after CMV antigen stimulation. These TCRs come from a human donor in good health (CMV status not recorded). Some clones in this sample may be carry-over from other donors' samples.

The chain links TRBV28 to TRBJ2-5; D perhaps matches TRBD2 (6 bases). The length of the CDR3 is 14 residues. Trimming stripped 5 bases from V and 5 bases from J, with 15 bases between. Germline CDR1 and CDR2: MDHEN and SYDVKM. The CDR3 here is CASSPPGGRETQYF. The CDR3 coding sequence is TGTGCCAGCAGTCCCCCTGGAGGGAGGGAGACCCAGTACTTC.

This clonotype was counted at least ten times. The chain uses TRBV12-3 or TRBV12-4 and TRBJ1-1; 7 positions match TRBD1. The CDR3 sequence is 15 residues long. Trimming removed 1 base from V and 3 bases from J; junction bases left unmatched: 5. CDR3 loop: CASSLVKGADTEAFF. In DNA form, the CDR3 reads TGTGCCAGCAGTTTAGTAAAGGGGGCGGACACTGAAGCTTTCTTT.

V usage is TRBV6-1 and J usage is TRBJ1-2; D gene ambiguous. The V end lost 5 bases, the J end lost 7 bases, and 20 bases lay between the germline ends. CDR1 and CDR2 from the germline V gene are MNHNS and SASEGT. This CDR3 is 15 amino acids long. The CDR3 sequence is CASSYYSGKDSGYTF. The CDR3 coding sequence is TGTGCCAGCAGTTATTACTCGGGAAAGGACTCTGGCTACACCTTC.

This clonotype was detected ten times or more. The chain couples TRBV7-3 to TRBJ2-1; the D gene is possibly TRBD2 (6 bases). Germline V CDR1 and CDR2: SGHTA, FQGTGA. The CDR3 has 14 residues. V lost 1 base, J lost 7 bases, and 11 bases lay in between. The CDR3 DNA reads as TGTGCCAGCAGCTTAATGGCCCGGGGGAATGAGCAGTTCTTC. It codes for CASSLMARGNEQFF.

In this sample, this clonotype turned up a few times. This chain links TRBV7-9 with TRBJ1-2; D is possibly TRBD1 (5 bases). The germline V gene encodes CDR1 SEHNR and CDR2 FQNEAQ (reference sequence). V was cut by 7 bases and J by 1 base, with 7 bases left in between. The CDR3 is 12 amino acids. The CDR3 DNA reads TGTGCCAGCACCGGGGGTAACTATGGCTACACCTTC. Encoded protein: CASTGGNYGYTF.

This clonotype showed up just a few times. This chain uses TRBV5-4 with TRBJ2-5, with 12 bases that match TRBD2. The CDR3 consists of 16 residues. V lost 2 bases, J lost 1 base, and 3 bases stayed unmatched. Per germline, CDR1 SGHNT and CDR2 YYREEE (reference sequence). The CDR3 protein is CASSFRLAGVQETQYF. The CDR3 DNA reads TGTGCCAGCAGCTTCCGACTAGCGGGGGTCCAAGAGACCCAGTACTTC.

This clonotype was picked up many times. This rearrangement joins TRBV10-1 to TRBJ1-4; D ambiguous. V lost 8 bases, J lost 1 base, and 8 bases lay in between. Germline CDR1 reads WNHNN; CDR2 reads SYGVQD (reference sequence). The CDR3 totals 13 residues. DNA for the CDR3: TGCGCCAGCGCCCCTGGAACTAATGAAAAACTGTTTTTT. Its translation is CASAPGTNEKLFF.

V usage is TRBV19 and J usage is TRBJ2-1; 7 bases align to TRBD1. J gave up 9 bases and V 2 bases, and 7 bases lay outside the gene matches. CDR3 length: 14 amino acids. Germline CDR1 reads LNHDA; CDR2 reads SQIVND (reference sequence). CDR3 DNA sequence: TGTGCCAGTAGTATATTCCCGACAGGGAGTGAGCAGTTCTTC. Its translation is CASSIFPTGSEQFF.

This clonotype was counted a few times. V and J are TRBV5-5 and TRBJ1-5; perhaps TRBD1 as D (5 bases). The CDR3 covers 15 residues. Between the trimmed V and J ends, which lost 0 bases and 3 bases, there was a span of 10 bases. The germline gives CDR1 SGHKS, CDR2 YYEKEE (reference sequence). Written as DNA, the CDR3 is TGTGCCAGCAGCTTGGCCGACAGCTTCAATCAGCCCCAGCATTTT. Its protein product is CASSLADSFNQPQHF.

This clonotype turned up a few times. The CDR3 DNA reads as TGTGCCAGCAGTACCGTAGCGGGGCCTTACTACGAGCAGTACGTC. Its protein product is CASSTVAGPYYEQYV. The chain employs TRBV6-1 and TRBJ2-7; 8 positions agree with TRBD2. Germline V lookup: CDR1 MNHNS, CDR2 SASEGT. The CDR3 extends over 15 amino acids. The V and J ends lost 5 bases and 3 bases, in that order; junction bases with no gene match: 9.

The CDR3 DNA sequence: TGTGCCATCAGCCCTGGTACGAACATTCAGTACTTC. Translation gives CAISPGTNIQYF. The chain uses TRBV10-3 and TRBJ2-4; D gene ambiguous. Trimming took 6 bases from V and 7 from J, leaving 10 bases between them. The germline V gene encodes CDR1 ENHRY and CDR2 SYGVKD. The CDR3 is made up of 12 amino acids.

Many counts were recorded for this clonotype. V usage is TRBV7-8 and J usage is TRBJ1-1; D unresolved. Germline CDR1 SGHVS, CDR2 FQNEAQ. This CDR3 is built from 14 residues. V lost 2 bases, J lost 2 bases, and 9 bases lay in between. The DNA of the CDR3 is TGTGCCAGCAGCTTATACGGGCTTAACACTGAAGCTTTCTTT. Translating gives CASSLYGLNTEAFF.

J is TRBJ1-2 and V is TRBV7-4; the D gene is possibly TRBD1 (5 bases). CDR3 length equals 15 residues. V gave up 8 bases and J gave up 8 bases, with 24 bases separating them. CDR1 and CDR2 (germline): SGHVT, SQSDAQ. The DNA of the CDR3 is TGTGCCAGCGCCCTCCCCCCAGGGAATCGGGAGGGCTACACCTTC. Its translation: CASALPPGNREGYTF.

The chain couples TRBV12-5 to TRBJ1-2; D is ambiguous. The germline V and J ends were trimmed by 3 bases and 6 bases, with 17 bases remaining between them. Per germline, CDR1 LGHNT and CDR2 FRNRAP. The CDR3 has 15 residues. The CDR3 region has the DNA TGTGCTAGTGGTTTCCCCTGGCGGGGAGAAAATGGCTACACCTTC. Protein sequence: CASGFPWRGENGYTF.

This clonotype was seen more than once but under ten times. V usage is TRBV4-1 and J usage is TRBJ2-2, with 8 bases aligning to TRBD2. CDR3 length: 15 amino acids. With V trimmed by 4 bases and J by 4 bases, 5 bases remained unmatched. Per the germline V gene, CDR1 is MGHRA and CDR2 is YSYEKL. The CDR3 here is CASSPREGLTGELFF. Here the CDR3 DNA reads TGCGCCAGCAGCCCCCGGGAGGGACTCACCGGGGAGCTGTTTTTT.

This chain uses TRBV6-2 or TRBV6-3 with TRBJ1-1; D may be TRBD1 (6 bases). Germline CDR1 and CDR2: MNHEY and SVGEGT. Between the trimmed V and J ends, which lost 4 bases and 1 base, there was a span of 13 bases. The CDR3 loop spans 15 amino acids. The CDR3 sequence is CASSSWGAWNTEAFF. CDR3 DNA sequence: TGTGCCAGCAGTTCTTGGGGGGCTTGGAACACTGAAGCTTTCTTT.

The CDR3 protein is CASGFSGGNYEQYF. The CDR3 DNA is TGTGCTAGTGGTTTTAGCGGGGGGAACTACGAGCAGTACTTC. The chain recombines TRBV12-5 with TRBJ2-7, with 10 bases matching TRBD2. The CDR3 is 14 amino acids. Trimming at V came to 3 bases and at J to 3 bases, leaving 2 bases not matched to a gene. Germline lookup yields CDR1 LGHNT and CDR2 FRNRAP.

This chain uses TRBV6-1 with TRBJ2-3, with D perhaps matching TRBD1 (5 bases). V was pared by 8 bases and J by 4 bases, with 22 bases between. The CDR3 runs 16 residues. Germline CDR1 MNHNS, CDR2 SASEGT. The CDR3 DNA reads TGTGCCAGCTTCAGGGTGGGGCCCGCGTCCCCAGATACGCAGTATTTT. Its protein product is CASFRVGPASPDTQYF.

V is TRBV12-3 or TRBV12-4 and J is TRBJ2-1, with TRBD2 identical over 11 bases. The CDR3 is made up of 17 amino acids. The V segment lost 6 bases and the J segment 1 base; nucleotides outside the gene matches: 8. The CDR3 is CASSFQGLAASYNEQFF. The CDR3 DNA reads TGTGCCAGCAGCTTCCAGGGACTAGCGGCGTCCTACAATGAGCAGTTCTTC.

CDR3: CSASRDIPRRETQYF. The CDR3 DNA reads as TGCAGTGCTAGCCGGGACATCCCGAGGAGAGAGACCCAGTACTTC. The rearrangement uses TRBV20-1 and TRBJ2-5, with a weak D call TRBD1 (6 bases). The CDR3 has 15 residues. CDR1 DFQATT and CDR2 SNEGSKA come from the germline V gene (reference sequence). V lost 3 bases and J 4 bases, leaving 18 bases between the germline ends.

This chain connects TRBV5-6 to TRBJ1-6; possibly TRBD1 for D (6 bases). Germline loops: CDR1 SGHDT, CDR2 YYEEEE. The CDR3 is 15 residues long. The V end lost 6 bases, the J end lost 8 bases, and 18 bases lay between the germline ends. The CDR3 sequence is CASTDGQGNYSPLHF. CDR3 in DNA: TGTGCCAGCACGGACGGCCAGGGGAATTATTCACCCCTCCACTTT.

DNA for the CDR3: TGTGCCAGCAGTTTACCCCCGACAGGGGCTAATGAGCAGTTCTTC. This sequence encodes CASSLPPTGANEQFF. The chain carries TRBV12-3 or TRBV12-4 and TRBJ2-1; 8 bases match TRBD1. CDR3 length: 15 residues. With V trimmed by 2 bases and J by 7 bases, 7 bases remained unmatched.

This chain joins TRBV10-3 and TRBJ2-3; a possible D gene is TRBD2 (7 bases). This CDR3 has 14 residues. V was shortened by 8 bases and J by 0 bases, with 12 bases between the two germline ends. CDR1 ENHRY and CDR2 SYGVKD come from the germline V gene. CDR3 in amino acids: CAIGRGGSTDTQYF. The CDR3 bases are TGTGCCATCGGGAGGGGGGGTAGCACAGATACGCAGTATTTT.

This clonotype was observed once. A clone one base away is much larger, so this may be a read error. As the CDR3 is not closed by the conserved phenylalanine or tryptophan, this likely results from a read error. This chain links TRBV7-6 with TRBJ2-3, with 7 positions matching TRBD2. The CDR3 extends over 16 amino acids. CDR1 SGHVS and CDR2 FNYEAQ come from the germline V gene. J lost 4 bases, V lost 2 bases, and 9 bases had no gene match. CDR3 in DNA: TGTGCCAGCAGCTTAAGTTCCACGGGGAGGGCAGATACGCAGTATTTA. It codes for CASSLSSTGRADTQYL.

At least ten counts were recorded for this clonotype. V usage is TRBV7-9 and J usage is TRBJ2-7; D is possibly TRBD1 (6 bases). In germline, CDR1 is SEHNR, CDR2 FQNEAQ (reference sequence). Trimming removed 0 bases at V and 0 bases at J, with 12 bases between. The CDR3 totals 16 residues. CDR3: CASSLATGSSSYEQYV. The CDR3 DNA follows: TGTGCCAGCAGCTTAGCGACAGGTTCGAGCTCCTACGAGCAGTACGTC.

This clonotype was counted ten times or more. CDR3 sequence (DNA): TGTGCCAGCAGCCCCCCGGATAGCGGGGCCCTCTCTGGGGCCAACGTCCTGACTTTC. It translates to CASSPPDSGALSGANVLTF. This chain uses TRBV7-9 with TRBJ2-6, with TRBD2 matching over 8 bases. This CDR3 comprises 19 residues. Germline loops: CDR1 SEHNR, CDR2 FQNEAQ (reference sequence). V shed 5 bases, J shed 0 bases, and the junction held 12 bases outside the gene matches.

The CDR3, as DNA: TGCGCCAGCAGTCATATACAGGGGGCCTACAATGAGCAGTTCTTC. It is translated as CASSHIQGAYNEQFF. This rearrangement joins TRBV23-1 to TRBJ2-1, with 8 positions matching TRBD1. TRBV23-1 is assigned to the ORF class and has an uncertain function. The V segment lost 3 bases and the J segment 2 bases; nucleotides outside the gene matches: 3. CDR3 length equals 15 residues.

V gene TRBV19 combines with J gene TRBJ2-1, with 8 positions matching TRBD2. Germline-derived CDR1 and CDR2 are LNHDA and SQIVND (reference sequence). Trimming took 5 bases from V and 3 from J; bases not matched to a gene: 6. This CDR3 has 15 residues. The CDR3 spells CASSLTSVYYNEQFF. CDR3 DNA: TGTGCCAGTAGTTTGACTAGCGTGTACTACAATGAGCAGTTCTTC.

In this sample, this clonotype turned up once. Possible read error: a much larger clone is one base away. This sequence joins TRBV10-3 and TRBJ2-3; TRBD2 agrees at 12 bases. CDR1 and CDR2 from the germline V gene are ENHRY and SYGVKD. J lost 1 base, V lost 3 bases, and 14 bases had no gene match. CDR3 length: 20 amino acids. The CDR3 nucleotides read TGTGCCATCAGTGACTTGGAAGCCGGGACTAGCGGGTCCCGCACAGATACGCAGTATTTT. It translates to CAISDLEAGTSGSRTDTQYF.